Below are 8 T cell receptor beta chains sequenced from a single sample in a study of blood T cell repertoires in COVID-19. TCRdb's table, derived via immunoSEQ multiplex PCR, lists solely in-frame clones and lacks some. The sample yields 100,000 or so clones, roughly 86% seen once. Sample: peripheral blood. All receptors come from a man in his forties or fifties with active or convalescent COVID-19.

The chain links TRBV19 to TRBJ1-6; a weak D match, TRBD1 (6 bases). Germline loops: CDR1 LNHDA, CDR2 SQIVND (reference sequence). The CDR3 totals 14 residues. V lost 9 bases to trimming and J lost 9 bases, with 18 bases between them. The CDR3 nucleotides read TGTGCCAGCAAGTCCGGGACAATAGGTTCACCCCTCCACTTT. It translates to CASKSGTIGSPLHF.

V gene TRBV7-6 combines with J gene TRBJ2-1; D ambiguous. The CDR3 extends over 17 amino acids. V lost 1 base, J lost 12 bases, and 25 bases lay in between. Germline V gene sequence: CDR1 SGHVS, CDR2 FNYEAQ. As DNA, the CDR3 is TGTGCCAGCAGCTTAGTTATTAGCACTTCCGACTGGATGGGGCAGTTCTTC. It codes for CASSLVISTSDWMGQFF.

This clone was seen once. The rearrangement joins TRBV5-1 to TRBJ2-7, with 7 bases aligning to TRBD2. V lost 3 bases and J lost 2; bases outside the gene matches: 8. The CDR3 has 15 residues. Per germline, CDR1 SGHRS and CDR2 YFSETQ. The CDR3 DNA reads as TGCGCCAGCAGCTCGGGGGGACGCAGTCCCTACGAGCAGTACTTC. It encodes CASSSGGRSPYEQYF.

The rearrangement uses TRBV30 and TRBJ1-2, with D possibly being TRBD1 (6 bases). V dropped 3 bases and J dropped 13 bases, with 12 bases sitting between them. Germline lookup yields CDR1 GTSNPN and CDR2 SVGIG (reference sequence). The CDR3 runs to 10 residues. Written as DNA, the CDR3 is TGTGCCTGGAGCTCAGGGGCAGTCACCTTC. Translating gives CAWSSGAVTF.

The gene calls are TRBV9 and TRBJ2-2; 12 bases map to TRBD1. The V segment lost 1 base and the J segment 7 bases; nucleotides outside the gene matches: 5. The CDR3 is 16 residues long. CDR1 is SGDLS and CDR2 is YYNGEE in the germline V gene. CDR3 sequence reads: CASSVTGQGAFGELFF. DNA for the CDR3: TGTGCCAGCAGCGTAACGGGACAGGGGGCATTCGGGGAGCTGTTTTTT. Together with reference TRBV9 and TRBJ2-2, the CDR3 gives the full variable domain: DSGVTQTPKHLITATGQRVTLRCSPRSGDLSVYWYQQSLDQGLQFLIQYYNGEERAKGNILERFSAQQFPDLHSELNLSSLELGDSALYFCASSVTGQGAFGELFFGEGSRLTVL.

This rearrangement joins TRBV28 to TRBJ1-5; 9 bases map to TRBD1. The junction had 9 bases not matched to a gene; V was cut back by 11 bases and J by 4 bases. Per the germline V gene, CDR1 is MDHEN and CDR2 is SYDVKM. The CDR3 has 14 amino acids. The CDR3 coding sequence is TGTGCCGGATCACGGGACAGGGAAAATCAGCCCCAGCATTTT. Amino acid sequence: CAGSRDRENQPQHF.

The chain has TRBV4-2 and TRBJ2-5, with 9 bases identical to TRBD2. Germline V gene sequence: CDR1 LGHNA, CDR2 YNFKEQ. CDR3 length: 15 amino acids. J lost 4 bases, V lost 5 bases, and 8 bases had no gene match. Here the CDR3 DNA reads TGTGCCAGCAGCTCCCGGCTAGCGGGAATAGAGACCCAGTACTTC. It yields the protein CASSSRLAGIETQYF.

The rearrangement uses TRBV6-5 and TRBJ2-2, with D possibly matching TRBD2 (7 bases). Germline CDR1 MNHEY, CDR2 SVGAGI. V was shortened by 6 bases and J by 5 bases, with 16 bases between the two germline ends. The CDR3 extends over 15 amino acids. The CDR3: CASSPGGPVTGELFF. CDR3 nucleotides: TGTGCCAGCAGCCCCGGGGGGCCGGTGACCGGGGAGCTGTTTTTT.